This T cell receptor beta chain appears in the sequencing data of a study of STAT3 mutations in large granular lymphocyte leukemia. Across the whole study: Roughly half of the longitudinally sequenced T-LGLL patients carried detectable canonical activating STAT3 mutations. Over half of T-LGLL patients had one or more immunosuppressive regimens. Study observations and caveats: After therapy, about 35% of the 18 patients switched clonotypes, all new clones STAT3 wild type. At least one immunodominant TCR beta clonotype appeared in every T-cell large granular lymphocyte leukemia patient.

Generated by immunoSEQ multiplex PCR, the TCRdb table keeps only in-frame clones and is missing some. This sample has 30,000 to 40,000 clones, with approximately 83% found just once. In this sample, this clone turned up a few times. The antigen remains unidentified. Sequenced sample: peripheral blood mononuclear cells. This TCR came from a man between 60 and 75 years old with T-cell large granular lymphocyte leukemia. Some clones in this sample may be carry-over from other donors' samples.

The CDR3 spells CASSGTGIRQPQHF. CDR3 bases: TGTGCCAGCAGTGGGACAGGGATTCGACAGCCCCAGCATTTT. V usage is TRBV2 and J usage is TRBJ1-5; 8 bases match TRBD1. CDR3 length: 14 residues. CDR1 is SNHLY, CDR2 FYNNEI, per germline. Germline trimming cut 4 bases from V and 7 bases from J; bases unmatched to any gene: 6. The variable domain in full, completed from reference TRBV2 and TRBJ1-5, reads EPEVTQTPSHQVTQMGQEVILRCVPISNHLYFYWYRQILGQKVEFLVSFYNNEISEKSEIFDDQFSVERPDGSNFTLKIRSTKLEDSAMYFCASSGTGIRQPQHFGDGTRLSIL.